The clone carrying this T cell receptor beta chain was recorded at least ten times. Preparing the TCRbeta library involved the use of unique molecular identifiers. TCRdb fed the PCR reads into MiXCR, producing one record per CDR3 protein. In the table there are 200,000 to 250,000 distinct CDR3 sequences, 12% of which are singletons. These data belong to a study of T-cell reconstitution after alpha-beta-depleted transplantation in children. This CDR3 has 13 residues. Trimming removed 2 bases at V and 7 bases at J, with 11 bases between. The germline V gene has CDR1 KGHDR and CDR2 SFDVKD. This receptor was obtained from a human donor who donated a stem cell graft to a child with acute lymphoblastic leukemia. This sequence joins TRBV24-1 and TRBJ2-7; unclear D gene. The material was PBMCs from the stem cell graft donor, obtained from the stem cell graft. This CDR3 reads CATSDSGYPEQYF. CDR3 sequence (DNA): TGTGCCACCAGTGATTCCGGGTACCCGGAGCAGTACTTC.